The 9 T cell receptor beta chains below all came from one sample that was sequenced in a study of CD8+CD57+ T cells in acquired aplastic anemia. Profiling of TCR beta VDJ combinations and CDR3 sequences used genomic DNA as template. TCRdb reprocessed the reads via MiXCR and lists one record per CDR3 protein. The top ten clones hold 2.5% of a sample with roughly 130,000 distinct CDR3 sequences, 48% of them seen once. The specimen sequenced was sorted CD4+, CD8+, or CD8+CD57+ T cells (not recorded which) from PBMCs. The source is a human donor in good health, serving as a control.

This clonotype was counted ten times or more. In DNA form, the CDR3 reads TGCGCCAGCAGCCAAGAGAAGAGCTCCTACAATGAGCAGTTCTTC. Translation: CASSQEKSSYNEQFF. This chain links TRBV4-3 with TRBJ2-1; no clear D. Germline CDR1 LGHNA, CDR2 YSLEER. Trimming removed 0 bases from V and 0 bases from J, with 6 bases in between. This CDR3 is built from 15 residues.

This clonotype appeared many times. This chain uses TRBV12-3 or TRBV12-4 with TRBJ2-2, with D maybe TRBD2 (5 bases). The CDR3 is 14 residues long. V was pared by 6 bases and J by 4 bases, with 12 bases between. CDR3 DNA: TGTGCCAGCAGCCTCCTGGACTTCACCGGGGAGCTGTTTTTT. This translates into CASSLLDFTGELFF.

The chain links TRBV24-1 to TRBJ1-1, with 8 bases aligning to TRBD1. V gave up 6 bases and J gave up 0 bases; unmatched junction bases: 2. The CDR3 has 14 residues. The germline V gene has CDR1 KGHDR and CDR2 SFDVKD. The CDR3 region has the DNA TGTGCCACCAGTACGGGACAGGTGAACACTGAAGCTTTCTTT. Protein: CATSTGQVNTEAFF.

This clonotype occurred once. The rearrangement uses TRBV11-2 and TRBJ2-1, with TRBD2 identical over 16 bases. Germline V lookup: CDR1 SGHAT, CDR2 FQNNGV. Trimming at V came to 7 bases and at J to 4 bases, leaving 4 bases not matched to a gene. The CDR3 sequence is 16 residues long. CDR3 in DNA: TGTGCCAGCACCGGGACTAGCGGGGGGGCGTACAATGAGCAGTTCTTC. Translated, it gives CASTGTSGGAYNEQFF. Full variable domain (remainder filled in from reference TRBV11-2 and TRBJ2-1): EAGVAQSPRYKIIEKRQSVAFWCNPISGHATLYWYQQILGQGPKLLIQFQNNGVVDDSQLPKDRFSAERLKGVDSTLKIQPAKLEDSAVYLCASTGTSGGAYNEQFFGPGTRLTVL.

The table lists this clonotype with many counts. The chain has TRBV7-9 and TRBJ1-3; D is ambiguous. The germline V gene has CDR1 SEHNR and CDR2 FQNEAQ (reference sequence). The CDR3 consists of 16 residues. The V gene lost 3 bases and the J gene lost 0 bases, with 12 bases spanning the gap. This chain's CDR3 is CASSFIRPSSGNTIYF. The CDR3 coding sequence is TGTGCCAGCAGCTTTATTAGGCCATCCTCTGGAAACACCATATATTTT.

The chain employs TRBV24-1 and TRBJ1-2; TRBD1 matches 10 bases. Trimming at V came to 1 base and at J to 5 bases, leaving 3 bases not matched to a gene. The V gene's germline CDR1 is KGHDR and CDR2 SFDVKD. The length of the CDR3 is 15 residues. CDR3 in DNA: TGTGCCACCAGTGATTTCCGGGGACAGGGGTATGGCTACACCTTC. Translation gives CATSDFRGQGYGYTF.

This clonotype has a count of ten or more. The chain has TRBV11-3 and TRBJ1-6; no clear D gene. Germline values: CDR1 SGHNT, CDR2 YENEEA. The CDR3 is made up of 12 amino acids. V gave up 7 bases and J gave up 5 bases, with 6 bases separating them. In nucleotides, the CDR3 is TGTGCCAGCACCATCAATAATTCACCCCTCCACTTT. Residues: CASTINNSPLHF.

This clonotype was detected many times. One end of the junction varies from germline; a read error may be responsible. The chain combines TRBV2 with TRBJ2-5, with no clear D. CDR1 is SNHLY and CDR2 is FYNNEI in the germline V gene. This CDR3 contains 14 residues. CDR3 DNA sequence: TGTGCCGGCAGTGAGATGCACCCAGGAGAGACCCAGTACTTC. Translation: CAGSEMHPGETQYF.

This clonotype came up many times. The chain employs TRBV6-2 or TRBV6-3 and TRBJ1-1, with no clear D. Germline V gene sequence: CDR1 MNHEY, CDR2 SVGEGT. The CDR3 runs to 15 residues. V lost 7 bases and J 7 bases, leaving 22 bases between the germline ends. Here the CDR3 reads CASNLPGRVNLEAFF. The CDR3 bases are TGTGCCAGCAACCTTCCTGGACGGGTAAATCTTGAAGCTTTCTTT.